These 26 T cell receptor beta chains were all obtained from the same sample, sequenced in a study of blood T cell repertoires in COVID-19. Data came from immunoSEQ multiplex PCR; TCRdb stores just in-frame clones and leaves some out. Of roughly 150,000 clones in the sample, roughly 85% are singletons; the top ten hold roughly 1.9%. The sample consisted of peripheral blood. The receptor set was obtained from a woman over 75 with acute or convalescent COVID-19.

The chain recombines TRBV4-3 with TRBJ1-2, with D perhaps TRBD1 (5 bases). V lost 1 base to trimming and J lost 8 bases, with 14 bases between them. This CDR3 is 14 amino acids long. Germline V gene sequence: CDR1 LGHNA, CDR2 YSLEER. The CDR3 nucleotides read TGCGCCAGCAGCCAAGGCGGGACCTCCGGAGGCTACACCTTC. It codes for CASSQGGTSGGYTF.

This rearrangement joins TRBV5-4 to TRBJ1-2; 8 bases are shared with TRBD1. Germline assignment: CDR1 SGHNT and CDR2 YYREEE (reference sequence). V gave up 4 bases and J gave up 8 bases; unmatched junction bases: 10. The CDR3 runs to 14 residues. Here the CDR3 reads CASSHRTGTQGYTF. In DNA, the CDR3 is TGTGCCAGCAGCCACCGGACAGGGACCCAAGGCTACACCTTC.

The gene calls are TRBV2 and TRBJ2-6; possibly TRBD1 for D (5 bases). V was pared by 6 bases and J by 1 base, with 10 bases between. This CDR3 has 15 residues. CDR1 and CDR2 from the germline V gene are SNHLY and FYNNEI. As DNA, the CDR3 is TGTGCCAGCAGGAAGGACATGTCTGGGGCCAACGTCCTGACTTTC. As protein: CASRKDMSGANVLTF.

The chain uses TRBV7-2 and TRBJ1-2; 10 bases match TRBD1. This CDR3 spans 15 amino acids. The V gene's germline CDR1 is SGHTA and CDR2 FQGNSA. The V segment lost 5 bases and the J segment 3 bases; nucleotides outside the gene matches: 6. The CDR3 spells CASSERTGGDYGYTF. The CDR3 nucleotides are TGTGCCAGCAGCGAAAGGACAGGGGGAGACTATGGCTACACCTTC.

V gene TRBV29-1 combines with J gene TRBJ2-3; D is ambiguous. CDR3 length equals 11 residues. Germline CDR1 SQVTM, CDR2 ANQGSEA. Trimming left V 7 bases short and J 1 base short, with 6 bases between. The CDR3 region is CSGGRTDTQYF. DNA for the CDR3: TGCAGCGGCGGTCGCACAGATACGCAGTATTTT.

The rearrangement uses TRBV7-8 and TRBJ2-2; tentatively, D is TRBD2 (5 bases). V lost 8 bases and J lost 0, with 13 bases in between. Germline loops: CDR1 SGHVS, CDR2 FQNEAQ. The CDR3 spans 15 residues. This chain's CDR3 is CASLRRGSNTGELFF. The CDR3 nucleotides read TGTGCCAGCTTGAGACGGGGATCGAACACCGGGGAGCTGTTTTTT.

CDR3 protein: CASSHFPGTAEEGYTF. The CDR3 DNA reads as TGTGCCAGCAGTCATTTCCCCGGGACAGCCGAGGAAGGCTACACCTTC. The chain recombines TRBV6-6 with TRBJ1-2; TRBD1 matches at 7 bases. The CDR3 is made up of 16 amino acids. In germline, CDR1 is MNHNY, CDR2 SVGAGI (reference sequence). Trimming removed 5 bases from V and 8 bases from J; junction bases left unmatched: 17.

The chain links TRBV5-1 to TRBJ1-1; 8 positions agree with TRBD1. The V gene's germline CDR1 is SGHRS and CDR2 YFSETQ. The CDR3 has 15 residues. V shed 1 base, J shed 0 bases, and the junction held 2 bases outside the gene matches. The DNA for the CDR3 is TGCGCCAGCAGCTTGCCGGGACAGGTGAACACTGAAGCTTTCTTT. Translated: CASSLPGQVNTEAFF.

The chain joins TRBV9 to TRBJ1-1, with D uncertain. This CDR3 spans 13 amino acids. Trimming stripped 4 bases from V and 0 bases from J, with 7 bases between. CDR1 and CDR2 (germline): SGDLS, YYNGEE. CDR3 in amino acids: CASSFSMNTEAFF. CDR3 DNA: TGTGCCAGCAGCTTTAGTATGAACACTGAAGCTTTCTTT.

The gene calls are TRBV4-1 and TRBJ1-1; 9 nucleotides match TRBD1. This CDR3 is built from 15 residues. Trimming took 3 bases from V and 5 from J; bases not matched to a gene: 7. Looked up from germline, CDR1 is MGHRA and CDR2 is YSYEKL. The CDR3 loop is CASSHLGQGMTEAFF. The CDR3 coding sequence is TGCGCCAGCAGCCACTTAGGACAGGGGATGACTGAAGCTTTCTTT.

V is TRBV10-3 and J is TRBJ2-3, with D maybe TRBD1 (5 bases). V was clipped by 11 bases and J by 4 bases, with 16 bases between them. This CDR3 region has 13 residues. The germline CDR1 and CDR2 sequences are ENHRY and SYGVKD. In nucleotides, the CDR3 is TGTGCCGCTAACCGAGACAGTTCAGATACGCAGTATTTT. It translates to CAANRDSSDTQYF.

This clone was detected a few times. The chain links TRBV5-6 to TRBJ1-1, with 9 nucleotides matching TRBD1. This CDR3 has 16 residues. Per the germline V gene, CDR1 is SGHDT and CDR2 is YYEEEE. The V and J ends lost 0 bases and 5 bases, in that order; junction bases with no gene match: 8. The CDR3 spells CASSLEKTGGFTEAFF. In nucleotides, the CDR3 is TGTGCCAGCAGCTTGGAAAAGACAGGGGGGTTTACTGAAGCTTTCTTT.

The chain employs TRBV3-1 (or the pseudogene TRBV3-2) and TRBJ2-3; 7 bases fit TRBD1. The CDR3 contains 13 residues. Germline lookup yields CDR1 LGHDT and CDR2 YNNKEL (reference sequence). With 2 bases clipped from V and 5 bases from J, the junction kept 1 base outside the gene matches. CDR3 DNA sequence: TGTGCCAGCAGCCAAAACAGGGGAGATACGCAGTATTTT. It codes for CASSQNRGDTQYF.

The rearrangement uses TRBV25-1 and TRBJ2-1; the D gene is possibly TRBD1 (6 bases). Trimming shortened V by 4 bases and J by 9 bases, and 10 bases separated the two germline ends. There are 12 residues in the CDR3. Germline-derived CDR1 and CDR2 are MGHDK and SYGVNS. CDR3 in DNA: TGTGCCAGCAGTGGGACAGAAACTGAGCAGTTCTTC. Residues: CASSGTETEQFF.

The chain uses TRBV30 and TRBJ1-2, with 7 bases fitting TRBD1. V lost 4 bases and J lost 3; bases outside the gene matches: 5. CDR1 is GTSNPN and CDR2 is SVGIG in the germline V gene (reference sequence). The CDR3 has 13 amino acids. The CDR3 DNA reads as TGTGCCTGGACCCGGGACAGCGACTATGGCTACACCTTC. Translated, it gives CAWTRDSDYGYTF.

Only one count was recorded for this clone. The chain is built from TRBV27 and TRBJ2-3; 9 bases fit TRBD2. The CDR3 spans 14 residues. CDR1 MNHEY and CDR2 SMNVEV come from the germline V gene (reference sequence). J lost 5 bases, V lost 3 bases, and 3 bases had no gene match. This CDR3 reads CASSFGRGGDTQYF. In DNA, the CDR3 is TGTGCCAGCAGTTTCGGGCGGGGGGGAGATACGCAGTATTTT.

The chain carries TRBV10-3 and TRBJ2-1, with 8 bases matching TRBD2. V shed 1 base and J 2 bases; nucleotides not matched to a gene: 16. CDR1 is ENHRY, CDR2 SYGVKD, per germline. The CDR3 consists of 20 residues. The CDR3 protein is CAISELGGLAPREAYNEQFF. The CDR3, as DNA: TGTGCCATCAGTGAGTTAGGCGGACTAGCCCCCAGGGAGGCCTACAATGAGCAGTTCTTC.

In this sample, this clone turned up a few times. J is TRBJ1-5 and V is TRBV5-1; 7 bases agree with TRBD1. V was pared by 0 bases and J by 2 bases, with 2 bases of the junction left unmatched. The germline V gene has CDR1 SGHRS and CDR2 YFSETQ. The CDR3 is made up of 15 amino acids. For the CDR3, the DNA is TGCGCCAGCAGCTTGGCCGGGACAGGCAATCAGCCCCAGCATTTT. Encoded protein: CASSLAGTGNQPQHF.

This clone came up once. This chain connects TRBV12-3 or TRBV12-4 to TRBJ2-1; D might be TRBD2 (6 bases). V shed 5 bases and J shed 6 bases, with 11 bases lying between them. This CDR3 is 13 amino acids long. CDR3: CASSPTSINEQFF. The CDR3 DNA reads TGTGCCAGCAGTCCAACTAGCATCAATGAGCAGTTCTTC.

The chain has TRBV14 and TRBJ1-6; D possibly corresponds to TRBD1 (6 bases). Trimming took off 0 bases at V and 8 bases at J, with 11 bases between the two ends. Germline V gene lookup returns CDR1 SGHDN and CDR2 FVKESK. The CDR3 has 15 amino acids. CDR3 loop: CASSQDFTGYSPLHF. In nucleotides, the CDR3 is TGTGCCAGCAGCCAAGATTTCACAGGGTATTCACCCCTCCACTTT.

The chain carries TRBV4-1 and TRBJ1-2, with 7 bases matching TRBD1. This CDR3 spans 15 amino acids. V shed 1 base and J 4 bases; nucleotides not matched to a gene: 6. The germline V gene has CDR1 MGHRA and CDR2 YSYEKL. CDR3 DNA sequence: TGCGCCAGCAGCCAAGCACAGGGGTATGGCTATGGCTACACCTTC. The encoded protein is CASSQAQGYGYGYTF.

This clone showed up just once. The rearrangement links TRBV5-4 to TRBJ1-1, with 8 bases that match TRBD1. In germline, CDR1 is SGHNT, CDR2 YYREEE (reference sequence). This CDR3 has 15 amino acids. Trimming removed 3 bases from V and 5 bases from J; junction bases left unmatched: 9. CDR3 loop: CASSSVTGGGTEAFF. Here the CDR3 DNA reads TGTGCCAGCAGCTCGGTCACAGGGGGAGGGACTGAAGCTTTCTTT. Drawing the rest from reference TRBV5-4 and TRBJ1-1, the complete variable domain is ETGVTQSPTHLIKTRGQQVTLRCSSQSGHNTVSWYQQALGQGPQFIFQYYREEENGRGNFPPRFSGLQFPNYSSELNVNALELDDSALYLCASSSVTGGGTEAFFGQGTRLTVV.

V usage is TRBV27 and J usage is TRBJ1-1; 10 bases align to TRBD1. Trimming removed 8 bases from V and 1 base from J; junction bases left unmatched: 7. Germline-derived CDR1 and CDR2 are MNHEY and SMNVEV (reference sequence). This CDR3 comprises 15 residues. CDR3 DNA sequence: TGTGCCAGCGAAGCTGGGACAGGGGCGAACACTGAAGCTTTCTTT. Translating gives CASEAGTGANTEAFF.

This clone appeared a single time. This chain links TRBV30 with TRBJ1-4; D gene uncertain. The CDR3 is made up of 13 amino acids. V was shortened by 2 bases and J by 5 bases, with 9 bases between the two germline ends. Germline V CDR1 and CDR2: GTSNPN, SVGIG (reference sequence). DNA of the CDR3: TGTGCCTGGAGTCCCACAGAGAATGAAAAACTGTTTTTT. Translation gives CAWSPTENEKLFF.

Only a few counts were recorded for this clone. The rearrangement uses TRBV27 and TRBJ2-7, with D possibly being TRBD1 (6 bases). Trimming shortened V by 3 bases and J by 8 bases, and 17 bases separated the two germline ends. Germline CDR1 reads MNHEY; CDR2 reads SMNVEV (reference sequence). The CDR3 has 14 amino acids. The CDR3, as DNA: TGTGCCAGCAGTTTTAGGGGCAGGGACATTCAGCAGTACTTC. Translating it yields CASSFRGRDIQQYF.

The chain recombines TRBV5-4 with TRBJ2-7; TRBD2 aligns across 8 bases. The CDR3 length is 16 residues. V was clipped by 2 bases and J by 2 bases; unmatched bases: 9. Per the germline V gene, CDR1 is SGHNT and CDR2 is YYREEE (reference sequence). The CDR3 region is CASSLTGTRAPYEQYF. As DNA, the CDR3 is TGTGCCAGCAGCTTAACCGGGACTAGGGCTCCCTACGAGCAGTACTTC.